This record looks at one T cell receptor (beta chain) sequence and its context. As yet, its antigen is unknown. It was 150 to 200 ng DNA, about 30,000 T cell genomes, that sorted-subset replicate PCRs used. Profiling relied on immunoSEQ multiplex PCR, and the TCRdb table lists in-frame clones only, not all of them. The top ten clones hold roughly 0.4% of a sample with around 1.6 million clones, about 98% of them seen once. These data are taken from a study of shared clonotypes between healthy human individuals. In the study overall: Three plates each covered CD4 naive and memory; CD8 naive two, CD8 memory one. Study conclusions and caveats: What limited the represented genetic and exposure-history diversity was the small number of donors.

The receptor's source is a man aged 25 to 45 in good health. Sequencing used naive CD4+ T cells sorted from blood. Regarding subset: CD45RA+ positively selected.

This chain's CDR3 is CASSQRSDTQYF. The CDR3 DNA follows: TGTGCCAGCAGTCAGAGATCAGATACGCAGTATTTT. The genes are TRBV6-5 and TRBJ2-3; no definite D call. The CDR3 is 12 residues long. Looked up from germline, CDR1 is MNHEY and CDR2 is SVGAGI. Trimming left V 5 bases short and J 4 bases short, with 7 bases between.